These 24 T cell receptor beta chains share one sample of origin, sequenced in a study of blood T cell repertoires in COVID-19. Clones were read by immunoSEQ multiplex PCR, and TCRdb kept only the in-frame ones, dropping some. The sample includes about 340,000 clones, around 80% seen only once; the top ten take 3%. The sequencing input was peripheral blood. Receptor source: a young man with active or convalescent COVID-19.

This clone was seen only once. The chain uses TRBV7-8 and TRBJ1-5, with 7 bases lining up with TRBD1. Germline-derived CDR1 and CDR2 are SGHVS and FQNEAQ. This CDR3 contains 16 residues. Trimming took 2 bases from V and 3 from J; bases not matched to a gene: 7. As DNA, the CDR3 is TGTGCCAGCAGCTTATTAGGGGGCGACTCCAATCAGCCCCAGCATTTT. This gives the protein CASSLLGGDSNQPQHF.

The chain is built from TRBV20-1 and TRBJ2-1; D might be TRBD2 (5 bases). Trimming removed 3 bases at V and 4 bases at J, with 28 bases between. The CDR3 sequence is 19 residues long. Germline CDR1 DFQATT, CDR2 SNEGSKA (reference sequence). The CDR3 region has the DNA TGCAGTGCTAGTTCAGTCAGGCCCGATTGGCGGGTTCGGTACAATGAGCAGTTCTTC. Its translation: CSASSVRPDWRVRYNEQFF.

CDR3 bases: TGTGCCAGCAGTCCAGCGGACAGGGCCCGCATTGCGGAGACCCAGTACTTC. The encoded protein is CASSPADRARIAETQYF. The chain couples TRBV2 to TRBJ2-5; 8 bases agree with TRBD1. The CDR3 has 17 amino acids. V shed 5 bases, J shed 5 bases, and the junction held 16 bases outside the gene matches. CDR1 SNHLY and CDR2 FYNNEI come from the germline V gene.

The chain links TRBV5-1 to TRBJ1-5; possibly TRBD1 for D (5 bases). The V end lost 4 bases, the J end lost 5 bases, and 13 bases lay between the germline ends. The CDR3 spans 14 residues. CDR1 and CDR2 (germline): SGHRS, YFSETQ. CDR3 amino acids: CASSPRGGDQPQHF. DNA of the CDR3: TGCGCCAGCAGCCCAAGGGGTGGTGATCAGCCCCAGCATTTT.

The V gene is TRBV11-2, the J gene TRBJ1-1; weak D call: TRBD1 (5 bases). The CDR3 is made up of 14 amino acids. Trimming took off 3 bases at V and 1 base at J, with 9 bases between the two ends. Germline lookup yields CDR1 SGHAT and CDR2 FQNNGV. The CDR3 nucleotides are TGTGCCAGCAGCTTCCAGGGCCCGAACACTGAAGCTTTCTTT. Translating it yields CASSFQGPNTEAFF.

The chain employs TRBV24-1 and TRBJ2-3; possible D gene TRBD2, 5 bases. The V and J ends lost 9 bases and 2 bases respectively, with 11 bases between them. Per the germline V gene, CDR1 is KGHDR and CDR2 is SFDVKD. CDR3 size: 13 residues. CDR3 DNA sequence: TGTGCCACCGGGAGAGCATCCACAGATACGCAGTATTTT. Residues: CATGRASTDTQYF.

This clone was seen once. The chain couples TRBV15 to TRBJ2-5; 13 bases match TRBD2. CDR1 LNHNV and CDR2 YYDKDF come from the germline V gene (reference sequence). This CDR3 is 16 amino acids long. V lost 5 bases, J lost 5 bases, and 8 bases stayed unmatched. The CDR3 nucleotides read TGTGCCACCAGCGGGGGACTAGCGGGGTTGCGGGAGACCCAGTACTTC. Translated, it gives CATSGGLAGLRETQYF.

The V gene is TRBV9, the J gene TRBJ2-7; tentative D call: TRBD2 (5 bases). Germline values: CDR1 SGDLS, CDR2 YYNGEE. The CDR3 extends over 14 amino acids. Deletions cut 0 bases from V and 0 bases from J, with 7 bases between. CDR3: CASSVGEISYEQYF. DNA for the CDR3: TGTGCCAGCAGCGTAGGGGAGATCTCCTACGAGCAGTACTTC.

This clone was found once. V gene TRBV27 combines with J gene TRBJ2-1; 11 nucleotides align to TRBD2. There are 17 residues in the CDR3. The junction had 15 bases not matched to a gene; V was cut back by 0 bases and J by 14 bases. In germline, CDR1 is MNHEY, CDR2 SMNVEV (reference sequence). In DNA, the CDR3 is TGTGCCAGCAGTTTATCGACGTATAGCGGGAGGGCGGAAGGGGAGTTCTTC. This encodes CASSLSTYSGRAEGEFF.

This clone was detected a few times. This chain links TRBV7-6 with TRBJ1-3, with 9 bases identical to TRBD1. Germline CDR1 is SGHVS and CDR2 is FNYEAQ. The ends lost 4 bases at V and 0 bases at J; junction bases unmatched: 13. The CDR3 runs to 19 residues. The CDR3 sequence is CASSSLTGGLSLSGNTIYF. CDR3 sequence (DNA): TGTGCCAGCAGCTCATTAACAGGGGGCCTCTCCCTCTCTGGAAACACCATATATTTT.

In this sample, this clone turned up a few times. The chain combines TRBV29-1 with TRBJ1-1, with D unresolved. The CDR3 is made up of 13 amino acids. Germline V gene lookup returns CDR1 SQVTM and CDR2 ANQGSEA. Trimming left V 7 bases short and J 0 bases short, with 12 bases between. CDR3 loop: CSGAGLLNTEAFF. CDR3 nucleotides: TGCAGCGGTGCCGGACTGCTGAACACTGAAGCTTTCTTT.

Worth noting for this clone: The identical CDR3 is also encoded by other nucleotide sequences in the sample. The chain links TRBV24-1 to TRBJ1-1; no firm D call. CDR1 and CDR2 from the germline V gene are KGHDR and SFDVKD. V was pared by 7 bases and J by 7 bases, with 9 bases between. This CDR3 spans 11 amino acids. The CDR3 sequence: CATRSRGEAFF. As DNA, the CDR3 is TGTGCCACCAGATCCCGGGGTGAAGCTTTCTTT.

The rearrangement links TRBV27 to TRBJ2-2; D is possibly TRBD1 (5 bases). Germline-derived CDR1 and CDR2 are MNHEY and SMNVEV (reference sequence). Trimming took off 5 bases at V and 7 bases at J, with 14 bases between the two ends. This CDR3 spans 14 amino acids. The CDR3 DNA sequence: TGTGCCAGCAGTCCCTCGCAGGGCGGCGGGGAGCTGTTTTTT. Residues: CASSPSQGGGELFF.

The J gene is TRBJ2-1, the V gene TRBV30; no clear D. CDR1 and CDR2 from the germline V gene are GTSNPN and SVGIG (reference sequence). V shed 3 bases and J shed 3 bases, with 3 bases lying between them. The CDR3 sequence is 11 residues long. The DNA for the CDR3 is TGTGCCTGGAGGAGCTACAATGAGCAGTTCTTC. This gives the protein CAWRSYNEQFF.

This chain connects TRBV29-1 to TRBJ2-5, with 9 bases identical to TRBD1. The J segment lost 5 bases and the V segment lost 7 bases, leaving 11 bases of the junction unmatched. Per the germline V gene, CDR1 is SQVTM and CDR2 is ANQGSEA. The CDR3 contains 14 residues. The CDR3 DNA reads TGCAGCGGGGACAACAGGGGGCCGGCGGAGACCCAGTACTTC. Translating it yields CSGDNRGPAETQYF.

This clone was recorded many times. The chain recombines TRBV4-3 with TRBJ1-1; D gene unclear. Germline V lookup: CDR1 LGHNA, CDR2 YSLEER. The CDR3 length is 15 residues. Trimming removed 3 bases at V and 1 base at J, with 12 bases between. CDR3 residues: CASSQRWPTNTEAFF. The CDR3 bases are TGCGCCAGCAGCCAGAGGTGGCCGACGAACACTGAAGCTTTCTTT.

This chain joins TRBV4-3 and TRBJ1-6; D gene uncertain. V shed 0 bases and J shed 5 bases, with 8 bases lying between them. The germline V gene encodes CDR1 LGHNA and CDR2 YSLEER. The CDR3 is 15 amino acids. The CDR3 region is CASSQEWSNNSPLHF. The CDR3 nucleotides are TGCGCCAGCAGCCAAGAATGGAGTAATAATTCACCCCTCCACTTT.

J is TRBJ2-7 and V is TRBV19, with 8 positions matching TRBD1. Losses at the gene ends were 4 bases for V and 0 bases for J; bases not matched to a gene: 2. The CDR3 is 14 residues long. Germline CDR1 and CDR2: LNHDA and SQIVND (reference sequence). The CDR3 reads CASSNQGASYEQYF. As DNA, the CDR3 is TGTGCCAGTAGTAACCAGGGGGCCTCCTACGAGCAGTACTTC.

The table lists this clone with a few counts. The chain uses TRBV7-2 and TRBJ1-3; the D is unclear. The CDR3 consists of 13 residues. Trimming removed 3 bases from V and 4 bases from J, with 7 bases in between. Germline CDR1 SGHTA, CDR2 FQGNSA. The DNA for the CDR3 is TGTGCCAGCAGCTTGGGCCCCGGAAACACCATATATTTT. Protein product: CASSLGPGNTIYF.

V is TRBV9 and J is TRBJ2-3, with D perhaps TRBD2 (5 bases). CDR3 size: 16 residues. Germline assignment: CDR1 SGDLS and CDR2 YYNGEE. V was pared by 0 bases and J by 5 bases, with 16 bases between. The CDR3 loop is CASSVVGGSFGDTQYF. The CDR3 nucleotides read TGTGCCAGCAGCGTAGTGGGCGGGTCTTTTGGAGATACGCAGTATTTT.

In DNA, the CDR3 is TGTGCCATCAGTGATGGGATCCGGGGAAGTGAAGCTTTCTTT. Its protein product is CAISDGIRGSEAFF. The chain is built from TRBV10-3 and TRBJ1-1; D is undetermined. Trimming removed 3 bases from V and 7 bases from J, with 15 bases in between. The CDR3 has 14 residues. The germline V gene encodes CDR1 ENHRY and CDR2 SYGVKD.

The CDR3 nucleotides are TGTGCCAGCAGTTTATCCCTACCGGGGCAGCCCCAGCATTTT. Translation gives CASSLSLPGQPQHF. The gene calls are TRBV28 and TRBJ1-5; D gene unclear. CDR3 length: 14 residues. Trimming took off 1 base at V and 7 bases at J, with 11 bases between the two ends. Germline V gene sequence: CDR1 MDHEN, CDR2 SYDVKM.

This clone was seen just once. The V gene is TRBV29-1, the J gene TRBJ2-3, with a tentative D call TRBD1 (5 bases). Germline loops: CDR1 SQVTM, CDR2 ANQGSEA. Trimming cost V 4 bases and J 1 base, with 15 bases left between them. This CDR3 has 15 amino acids. The CDR3, as DNA: TGCAGCGTTGCATTTGGGGCAGGAGGCACAGATACGCAGTATTTT. Protein product: CSVAFGAGGTDTQYF.

This clone has a handful of counts. Other nucleotide sequences from this sample produce the same CDR3. The chain couples TRBV19 to TRBJ2-2; the D gene is possibly TRBD2 (6 bases). CDR3 length: 15 residues. V dropped 3 bases and J dropped 0 bases, with 8 bases sitting between them. From germline, CDR1 is LNHDA and CDR2 SQIVND (reference sequence). The CDR3 region is CASSIGTSNTGELFF. CDR3 DNA sequence: TGTGCCAGTAGTATTGGGACTTCGAACACCGGGGAGCTGTTTTTT.